Listed below are T cell receptor beta chains from one sample, sequenced in a study of blood T cell repertoires in COVID-19. The protocol was immunoSEQ multiplex PCR, while the TCRdb copy is restricted to in-frame clones and leaves out a portion. The sample includes 150,000 to 200,000 clones, 75% to 90% of them seen just once. Sequencing was performed on PBMCs or T cells enriched from blood (not recorded which). The origin of the receptors is a woman in her sixties who had recovered from COVID-19. The CDR3 runs from the conserved cysteine through the conserved F or W. The order of the fields is D gene, clone size, J gene, V gene, CDR3 length, CDR3 DNA, CDR3 protein. A D gene is named only where the DNA matches it firmly. Clone size is stated in some rows and not others, as once, few, many or a class when expanded.

>NA|NA|TRBJ2-7|TRBV14|16
TGTGCCAGCAGCCAAGGGTCGGTAGTGGTTGGCTACGAGCAGTACTTC
CASSQGSVVVGYEQYF
>TRBD1|NA|TRBJ1-5|TRBV19|14
TGTGCCAGTAGTATTGGGACAGGGTACCAGCCCCAGCATTTT
CASSIGTGYQPQHF
>TRBD1|NA|TRBJ1-1|TRBV2|14
TGTGCCAGCAGCCCCCCGGGGACAGCCAGGATCGCTTTCTTT
CASSPPGTARIAFF
>TRBD2|NA|TRBJ2-3|TRBV9|16
TGTGCCAGCAGCGTAGGGTCAGGGAGGGGCACAGATACGCAGTATTTT
CASSVGSGRGTDTQYF
>TRBD1|NA|TRBJ1-2|TRBV10-3|16
TGTGCCATCAGTGAGTCGCAGGGACAGAACACCGATGGCTACACCTTC
CAISESQGQNTDGYTF
>TRBD1|NA|TRBJ2-4|TRBV9|14
TGTGCCAGCAGCCCCCAGGGGGCGGAAAACATTCAGTACTTC
CASSPQGAENIQYF
>NA|NA|TRBJ2-7|TRBV6-5|15
TGTGCCAGCAGCAGGAGCGGCGGGGCCTCATACGAGCAGTACTTC
CASSRSGGASYEQYF
>NA|NA|TRBJ1-4|TRBV27|14
TGTGCCAGCAGTTTATCTCGGGGGAATGAAAAACTGTTTTTT
CASSLSRGNEKLFF
>TRBD1|NA|TRBJ1-2|TRBV29-1|14
TGCAGCGCTAGCGCGGGACAGGGGGCCTATGGCTACACCTTC
CSASAGQGAYGYTF
>TRBD1|NA|TRBJ2-7|TRBV11-2|14
TGTGCCAGCAGCTTTAGTGACAGGGACTACGAGCAGTACTTC
CASSFSDRDYEQYF
>NA|few|TRBJ1-5|TRBV2|15
TGTGCCAGCAGGAGGCGAGCAGATAGCAATCAGCCCCAGCATTTT
CASRRRADSNQPQHF
>TRBD1|NA|TRBJ1-4|TRBV15|15
TGTGCCACCAGCAGTAGGACAGGCGGCAATGAAAAACTGTTTTTT
CATSSRTGGNEKLFF
>NA|NA|TRBJ1-6|TRBV19|17
TGTGCCAGTAGCAACTTCGGGGGGCGGAACTATAATTCACCCCTCCACTTT
CASSNFGGRNYNSPLHF
>TRBD1|NA|TRBJ2-2|TRBV9|15
TGTGCCAGCAGCGTGGCAGGGGGCGGTACCGGGGAGCTGTTTTTT
CASSVAGGGTGELFF
>NA|NA|TRBJ2-2|TRBV6-6|13
TGTGCCAGTCGAGGGTATAACACCGGGGAGCTGTTTTTT
CASRGYNTGELFF
>TRBD2|NA|TRBJ2-3|TRBV6-1|17
TGTGCCAGCAGTGAAGAGGGGTTAGCGGGTACCACAGATACGCAGTATTTT
CASSEEGLAGTTDTQYF
>NA|NA|TRBJ2-3|TRBV2|12
TGTGCCAGCAGTGAGGCCCGAGATACGCAGTATTTT
CASSEARDTQYF
>NA|NA|TRBJ1-2|TRBV9|13
TGTGCCAGCAGCGGTATTTTTTCGTTTGGCTACACCTTC
CASSGIFSFGYTF
>TRBD1|NA|TRBJ1-6|TRBV27|15
TGTGCCAGCAGTTCGACAGGGGTGGGTAATTCACCCCTCCACTTT
CASSSTGVGNSPLHF
>NA|NA|TRBJ1-1|TRBV6-5|15
TGTGCCAGCAGTTACTCCCCTCGGGTGAACACTGAAGCTTTCTTT
CASSYSPRVNTEAFF
>TRBD2|NA|TRBJ2-1|TRBV27|15
TGTGCCAGCAGAGCCGGGACTAGCGGGAGGAATGAGCAGTTCTTC
CASRAGTSGRNEQFF
>NA|NA|TRBJ1-1|TRBV28|12
TGTGCCAGCGGGGAAACCACCAAGGGGGCTTTCTTT
CASGETTKGAFF
>TRBD2|NA|TRBJ2-7|TRBV7-2|18
TGTGCCAGCAGCTTAGGAGGAGGGGTAGCGGGTGTACGGAACGAGCAGTACTTC
CASSLGGGVAGVRNEQYF